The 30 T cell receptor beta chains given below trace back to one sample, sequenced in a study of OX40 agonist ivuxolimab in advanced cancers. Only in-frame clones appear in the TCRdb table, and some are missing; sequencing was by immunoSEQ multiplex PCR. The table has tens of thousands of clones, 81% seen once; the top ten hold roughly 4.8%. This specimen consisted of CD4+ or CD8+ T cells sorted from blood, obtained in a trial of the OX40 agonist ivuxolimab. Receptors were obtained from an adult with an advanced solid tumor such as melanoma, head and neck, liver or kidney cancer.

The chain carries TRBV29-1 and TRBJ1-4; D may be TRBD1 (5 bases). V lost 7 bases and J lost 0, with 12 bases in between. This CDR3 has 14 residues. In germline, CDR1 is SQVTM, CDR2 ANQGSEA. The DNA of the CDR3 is TGCAGCGCCGGACATGGGCCAACTAATGAAAAACTGTTTTTT. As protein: CSAGHGPTNEKLFF.

The CDR3: CASTPDTGELFF. The CDR3 bases are TGTGCCAGTACCCCGGACACCGGGGAGCTGTTTTTT. The rearrangement links TRBV19 to TRBJ2-2; D unclear. The V end lost 7 bases, the J end lost 3 bases, and 6 bases lay between the germline ends. This CDR3 contains 12 residues. CDR1 and CDR2 (germline): LNHDA, SQIVND (reference sequence).

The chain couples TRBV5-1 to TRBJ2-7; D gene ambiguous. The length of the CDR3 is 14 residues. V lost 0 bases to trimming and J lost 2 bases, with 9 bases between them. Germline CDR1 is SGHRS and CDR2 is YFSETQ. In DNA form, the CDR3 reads TGCGCCAGCAGCTTGGGGAGCTTTACCTACGAGCAGTACTTC. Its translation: CASSLGSFTYEQYF.

The CDR3 is CASSPFGGGVENEQFF. The CDR3 DNA follows: TGTGCCAGCTCACCCTTTGGCGGGGGGGTCGAGAATGAGCAGTTCTTC. J is TRBJ2-1 and V is TRBV18; TRBD2 matches 9 bases. The CDR3 length is 16 residues. Germline V gives CDR1 KGHSH, CDR2 LQKENI. Trimming removed 3 bases from V and 7 bases from J; junction bases left unmatched: 10.

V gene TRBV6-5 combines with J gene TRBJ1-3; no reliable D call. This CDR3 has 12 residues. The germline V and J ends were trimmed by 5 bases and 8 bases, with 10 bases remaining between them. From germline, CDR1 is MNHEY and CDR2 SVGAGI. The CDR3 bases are TGTGCCAGCAGTCCAGGCCCATACACCATATATTTT. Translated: CASSPGPYTIYF.

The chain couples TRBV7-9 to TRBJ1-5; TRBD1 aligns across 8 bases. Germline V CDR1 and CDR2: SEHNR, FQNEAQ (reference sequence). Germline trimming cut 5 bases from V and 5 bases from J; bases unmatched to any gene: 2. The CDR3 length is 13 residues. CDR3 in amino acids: CASSPDRDQPQHF. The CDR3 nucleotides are TGTGCCAGCAGCCCGGACAGGGATCAGCCCCAGCATTTT.

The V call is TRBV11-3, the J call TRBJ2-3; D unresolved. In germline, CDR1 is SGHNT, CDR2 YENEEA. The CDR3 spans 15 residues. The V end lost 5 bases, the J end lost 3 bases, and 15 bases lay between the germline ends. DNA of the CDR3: TGTGCCAGCAGCCCCCGGATTAGCAGTACAGATACGCAGTATTTT. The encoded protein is CASSPRISSTDTQYF.

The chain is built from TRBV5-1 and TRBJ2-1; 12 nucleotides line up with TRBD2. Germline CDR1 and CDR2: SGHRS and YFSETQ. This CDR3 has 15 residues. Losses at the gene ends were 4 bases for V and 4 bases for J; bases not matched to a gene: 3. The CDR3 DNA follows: TGCGCCAGCAGCCAAACTAGCGGGAGGTACAATGAGCAGTTCTTC. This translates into CASSQTSGRYNEQFF. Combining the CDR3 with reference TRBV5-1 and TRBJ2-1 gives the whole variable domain KAGVTQTPRYLIKTRGQQVTLSCSPISGHRSVSWYQQTPGQGLQFLFEYFSETQRNKGNFPGRFSGRQFSNSRSEMNVSTLELGDSALYLCASSQTSGRYNEQFFGPGTRLTVL.

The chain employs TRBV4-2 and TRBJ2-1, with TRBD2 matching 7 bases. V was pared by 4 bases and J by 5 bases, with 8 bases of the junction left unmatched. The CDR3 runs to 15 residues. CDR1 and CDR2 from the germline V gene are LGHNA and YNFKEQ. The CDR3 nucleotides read TGTGCCAGCAGCCTTAAGCGGGACCTTAACAATGAGCAGTTCTTC. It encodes CASSLKRDLNNEQFF.

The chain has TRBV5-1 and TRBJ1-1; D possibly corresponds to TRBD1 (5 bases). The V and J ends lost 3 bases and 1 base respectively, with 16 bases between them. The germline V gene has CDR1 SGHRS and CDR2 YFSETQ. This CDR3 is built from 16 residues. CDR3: CASSWNTGTGNTEAFF. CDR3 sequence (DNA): TGCGCCAGCAGCTGGAATACCGGGACGGGGAACACTGAAGCTTTCTTT.

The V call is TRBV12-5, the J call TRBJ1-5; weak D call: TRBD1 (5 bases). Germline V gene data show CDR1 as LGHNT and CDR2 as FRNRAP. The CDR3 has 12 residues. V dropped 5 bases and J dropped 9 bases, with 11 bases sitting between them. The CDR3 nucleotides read TGTGCTAGTGGTACAGGAGCCGGGCCCCAGCATTTT. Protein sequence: CASGTGAGPQHF.

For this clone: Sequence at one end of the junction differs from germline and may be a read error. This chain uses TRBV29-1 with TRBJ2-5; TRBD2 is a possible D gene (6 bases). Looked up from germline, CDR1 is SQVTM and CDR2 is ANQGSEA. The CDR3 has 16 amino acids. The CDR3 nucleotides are TGCAGCGTTGAAGTCCTCAGACTAGGTCCCCAACAGACCCAGTACTTC. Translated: CSVEVLRLGPQQTQYF.

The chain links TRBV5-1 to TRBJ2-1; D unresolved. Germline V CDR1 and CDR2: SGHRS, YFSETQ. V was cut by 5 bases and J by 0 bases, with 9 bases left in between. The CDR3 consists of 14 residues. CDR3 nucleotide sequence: TGCGCCAGCAGTCCCAGTAGCTCCTACAATGAGCAGTTCTTC. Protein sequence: CASSPSSSYNEQFF.

This chain's CDR3 is CSVNVGLAKNIQYF. The DNA for the CDR3 is TGCAGCGTTAATGTGGGATTAGCCAAAAACATTCAGTACTTC. The chain joins TRBV29-1 to TRBJ2-4; D not certain. Germline V gives CDR1 SQVTM, CDR2 ANQGSEA. The CDR3 contains 14 residues. Trimming left V 5 bases short and J 0 bases short, with 11 bases between.

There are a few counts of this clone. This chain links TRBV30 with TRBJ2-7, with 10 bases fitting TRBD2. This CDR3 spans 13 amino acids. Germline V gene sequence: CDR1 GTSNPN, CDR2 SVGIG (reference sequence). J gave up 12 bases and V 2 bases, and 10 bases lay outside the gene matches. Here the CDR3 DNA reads TGTGCCTGGAGTCTAACTAGCGGGACTGCCGCGTACTTC. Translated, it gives CAWSLTSGTAAYF.

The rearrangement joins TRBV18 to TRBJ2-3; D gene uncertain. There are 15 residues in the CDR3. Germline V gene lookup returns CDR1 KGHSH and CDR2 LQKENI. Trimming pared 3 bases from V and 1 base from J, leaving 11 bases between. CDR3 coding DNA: TGTGCCAGCTCACCTTCGGAAAGAGGCACAGATACGCAGTATTTT. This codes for CASSPSERGTDTQYF.

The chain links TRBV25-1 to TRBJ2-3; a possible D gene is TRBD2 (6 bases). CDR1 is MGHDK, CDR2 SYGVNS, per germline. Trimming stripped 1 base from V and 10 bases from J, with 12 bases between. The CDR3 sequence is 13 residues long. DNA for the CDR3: TGTGCCAGCAGTGAATTTCAGGGCGGGGCGCAGTATTTT. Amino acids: CASSEFQGGAQYF.

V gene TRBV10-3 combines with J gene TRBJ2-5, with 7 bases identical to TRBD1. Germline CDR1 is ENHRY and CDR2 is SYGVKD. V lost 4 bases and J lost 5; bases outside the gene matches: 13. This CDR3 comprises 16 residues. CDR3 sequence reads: CAISVRQLSDRETQYF. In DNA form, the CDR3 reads TGTGCCATCAGTGTCAGGCAGCTTTCGGACAGGGAGACCCAGTACTTC.

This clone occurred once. The CDR3 region is CASSHGFLTGVNEQFF. CDR3 nucleotide sequence: TGTGCCAGCAGCCACGGCTTCCTCACAGGGGTCAATGAGCAGTTCTTC. The genes are TRBV4-2 and TRBJ2-1; 7 positions agree with TRBD1. After removal of 3 bases from V and 6 bases from J, the junction contained 11 bases not matched to a gene. The CDR3 is made up of 16 amino acids. Per the germline V gene, CDR1 is LGHNA and CDR2 is YNFKEQ.

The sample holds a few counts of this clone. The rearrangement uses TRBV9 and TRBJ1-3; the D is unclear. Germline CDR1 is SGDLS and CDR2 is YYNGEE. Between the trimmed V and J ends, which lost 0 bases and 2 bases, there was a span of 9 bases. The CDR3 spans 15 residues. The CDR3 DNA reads TGTGCCAGCAGCGTAGCTGGGATCACTGGAAACACCATATATTTT. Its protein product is CASSVAGITGNTIYF.

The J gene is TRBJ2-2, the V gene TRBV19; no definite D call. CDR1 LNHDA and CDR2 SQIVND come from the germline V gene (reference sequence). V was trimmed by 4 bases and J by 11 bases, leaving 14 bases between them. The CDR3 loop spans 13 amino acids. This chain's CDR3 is CASSNGAPGELFF. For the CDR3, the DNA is TGTGCCAGTAGTAACGGCGCGCCAGGCGAGCTGTTTTTT.

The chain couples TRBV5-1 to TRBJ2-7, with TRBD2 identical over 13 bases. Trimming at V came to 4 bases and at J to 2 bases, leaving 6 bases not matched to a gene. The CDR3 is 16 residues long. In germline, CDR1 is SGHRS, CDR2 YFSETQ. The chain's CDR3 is CASSPQGLAGTYEQYF. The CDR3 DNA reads TGCGCCAGCAGCCCCCAGGGACTAGCGGGGACCTACGAGCAGTACTTC.

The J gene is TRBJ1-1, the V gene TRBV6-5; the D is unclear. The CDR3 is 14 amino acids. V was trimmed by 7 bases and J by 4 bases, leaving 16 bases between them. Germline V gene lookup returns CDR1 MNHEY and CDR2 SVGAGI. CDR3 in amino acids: CASTPNTVSTEAFF. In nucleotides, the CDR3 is TGTGCCAGCACTCCCAATACGGTGAGCACTGAAGCTTTCTTT.

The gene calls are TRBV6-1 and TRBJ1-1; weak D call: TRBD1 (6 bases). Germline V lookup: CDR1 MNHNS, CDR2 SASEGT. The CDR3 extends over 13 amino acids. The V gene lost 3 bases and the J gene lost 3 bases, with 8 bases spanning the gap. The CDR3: CASSEGAHTEAFF. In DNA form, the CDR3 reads TGTGCCAGCAGTGAGGGGGCGCACACTGAAGCTTTCTTT.

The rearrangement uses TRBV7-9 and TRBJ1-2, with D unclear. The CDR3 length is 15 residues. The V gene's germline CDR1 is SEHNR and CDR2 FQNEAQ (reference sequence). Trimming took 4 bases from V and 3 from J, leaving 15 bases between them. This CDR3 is CASSSGGSGYYGYTF. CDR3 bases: TGTGCCAGCAGCTCTGGAGGGTCCGGGTACTATGGCTACACCTTC.

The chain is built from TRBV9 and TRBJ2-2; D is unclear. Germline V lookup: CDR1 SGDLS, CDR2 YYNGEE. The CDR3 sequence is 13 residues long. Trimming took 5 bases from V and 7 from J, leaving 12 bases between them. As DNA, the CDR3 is TGTGCCAGCAGTGCCGACCTCATCGGGGAGCTGTTTTTT. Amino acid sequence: CASSADLIGELFF.

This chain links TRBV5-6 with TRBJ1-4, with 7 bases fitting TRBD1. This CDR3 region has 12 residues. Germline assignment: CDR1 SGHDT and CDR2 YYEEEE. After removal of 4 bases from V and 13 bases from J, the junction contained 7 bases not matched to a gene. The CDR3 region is CASSPGGHGLFF. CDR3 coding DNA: TGTGCCAGCAGCCCAGGGGGACACGGACTGTTTTTT.

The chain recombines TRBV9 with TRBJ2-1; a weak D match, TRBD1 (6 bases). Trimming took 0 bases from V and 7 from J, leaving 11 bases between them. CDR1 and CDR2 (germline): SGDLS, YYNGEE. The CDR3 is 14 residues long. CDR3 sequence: CASSVVWDINEQFF. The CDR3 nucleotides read TGTGCCAGCAGCGTAGTTTGGGACATTAATGAGCAGTTCTTC.

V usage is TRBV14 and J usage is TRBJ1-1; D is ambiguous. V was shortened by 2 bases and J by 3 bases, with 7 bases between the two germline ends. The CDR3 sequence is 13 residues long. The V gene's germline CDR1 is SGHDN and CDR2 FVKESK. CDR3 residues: CASSQQAYTEAFF. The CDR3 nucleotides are TGTGCCAGCAGCCAACAGGCGTACACTGAAGCTTTCTTT.

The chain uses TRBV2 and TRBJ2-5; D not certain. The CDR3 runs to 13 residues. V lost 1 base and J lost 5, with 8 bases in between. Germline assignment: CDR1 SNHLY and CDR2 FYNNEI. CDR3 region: CASSEGSRETQYF. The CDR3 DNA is TGTGCCAGCAGTGAAGGGTCTCGGGAGACCCAGTACTTC.